Below, 10 T cell receptor beta chains from the same sample are listed, as sequenced in a study of blood T cell repertoires in COVID-19. Assay: immunoSEQ multiplex PCR; the TCRdb copy retains only in-frame clones and omits some. The top ten hold 0.76% of the sample, which has approximately 210,000 clones, roughly 94% seen once. The sequenced sample consisted of peripheral blood. These receptors came from a man aged 25 to 40 with COVID-19, enrolled during active disease.

The count of this clone is one. The chain combines TRBV2 with TRBJ1-1; possibly TRBD1 for D (6 bases). Trimming pared 6 bases from V and 1 base from J, leaving 12 bases between. Germline lookup yields CDR1 SNHLY and CDR2 FYNNEI. This CDR3 comprises 14 residues. This CDR3 is CASSGPGQNTEAFF. The CDR3 bases are TGTGCCAGCAGCGGCCCGGGACAGAACACTGAAGCTTTCTTT.

This chain connects TRBV6-5 to TRBJ1-2; 10 bases are a match to TRBD1. Germline CDR1 reads MNHEY; CDR2 reads SVGAGI. This CDR3 has 14 amino acids. J lost 4 bases, V lost 7 bases, and 6 bases had no gene match. The CDR3: CASKPGQGFYGYTF. CDR3 nucleotides: TGTGCCAGCAAACCGGGACAGGGGTTCTATGGCTACACCTTC.

The chain employs TRBV11-2 and TRBJ2-7; no definite D call. V was trimmed by 0 bases and J by 5 bases, leaving 14 bases between them. The length of the CDR3 is 15 residues. CDR1 SGHAT and CDR2 FQNNGV come from the germline V gene. For the CDR3, the DNA is TGTGCCAGCAGCTTAGATCAGTACAGTGGCGACGAGCAGTACTTC. Amino acids: CASSLDQYSGDEQYF.

The J gene is TRBJ2-7, the V gene TRBV9; D not certain. V was cut by 0 bases and J by 2 bases, with 9 bases left in between. The germline V gene has CDR1 SGDLS and CDR2 YYNGEE. The CDR3 contains 14 residues. In DNA, the CDR3 is TGTGCCAGCAGCGTAGACTTTTTACCCTACGAGCAGTACTTC. Translation gives CASSVDFLPYEQYF.

The chain links TRBV5-4 to TRBJ2-5, with 8 bases identical to TRBD1. The V gene end was trimmed by 0 bases and the J gene end by 4 bases; junction bases not matched to a gene: 5. This CDR3 region has 15 residues. CDR1 SGHNT and CDR2 YYREEE come from the germline V gene (reference sequence). The CDR3 DNA reads as TGTGCCAGCAGCTTGGCAGGGGGCGTTTTAGAGACCCAGTACTTC. This translates into CASSLAGGVLETQYF.

The chain employs TRBV3-1 (or the pseudogene TRBV3-2) and TRBJ2-1; D possibly corresponds to TRBD2 (6 bases). CDR3 length: 14 residues. Per germline, CDR1 LGHDT and CDR2 YNNKEL (reference sequence). Trimming pared 1 base from V and 7 bases from J, leaving 11 bases between. The CDR3 loop reads CASSQVRGSNEQFF. For the CDR3, the DNA is TGTGCCAGCAGCCAAGTACGGGGGAGTAATGAGCAGTTCTTC.

The chain links TRBV3-1 (or the pseudogene TRBV3-2) to TRBJ1-1, with no clear D. The CDR3 length is 12 residues. Germline V gene data show CDR1 as LGHDT and CDR2 as YNNKEL (reference sequence). V was pared by 5 bases and J by 0 bases, with 4 bases between. CDR3 loop: CASSIVNTEAFF. The CDR3 DNA follows: TGTGCCAGCAGCATAGTGAACACTGAAGCTTTCTTT.

V and J are TRBV14 and TRBJ1-1, with D unresolved. Germline-derived CDR1 and CDR2 are SGHDN and FVKESK. CDR3 length equals 15 residues. The V end lost 7 bases, the J end lost 6 bases, and 21 bases lay between the germline ends. The CDR3 coding sequence is TGTGCCAGCACCCTGCTTCTTGATTCGGTGTCTGAAGCTTTCTTT. Protein: CASTLLLDSVSEAFF.

This chain connects TRBV5-4 to TRBJ2-2, with D unclear. Per germline, CDR1 SGHNT and CDR2 YYREEE (reference sequence). V gave up 4 bases and J gave up 5 bases, with 15 bases separating them. The CDR3 sequence is 15 residues long. This CDR3 reads CASSPPGGRTGELFF. CDR3 in DNA: TGTGCCAGCAGCCCTCCGGGTGGAAGGACCGGGGAGCTGTTTTTT.

The V and J genes are TRBV3-1 (or the pseudogene TRBV3-2) and TRBJ1-2; weak D call: TRBD1 (6 bases). The CDR3 runs to 14 residues. Trimming shortened V by 2 bases and J by 8 bases, and 15 bases separated the two germline ends. Germline V gives CDR1 LGHDT, CDR2 YNNKEL (reference sequence). The CDR3 nucleotides are TGTGCCAGCAGCCAAACAAATACAGGGCAGGGCTACACCTTC. It codes for CASSQTNTGQGYTF.